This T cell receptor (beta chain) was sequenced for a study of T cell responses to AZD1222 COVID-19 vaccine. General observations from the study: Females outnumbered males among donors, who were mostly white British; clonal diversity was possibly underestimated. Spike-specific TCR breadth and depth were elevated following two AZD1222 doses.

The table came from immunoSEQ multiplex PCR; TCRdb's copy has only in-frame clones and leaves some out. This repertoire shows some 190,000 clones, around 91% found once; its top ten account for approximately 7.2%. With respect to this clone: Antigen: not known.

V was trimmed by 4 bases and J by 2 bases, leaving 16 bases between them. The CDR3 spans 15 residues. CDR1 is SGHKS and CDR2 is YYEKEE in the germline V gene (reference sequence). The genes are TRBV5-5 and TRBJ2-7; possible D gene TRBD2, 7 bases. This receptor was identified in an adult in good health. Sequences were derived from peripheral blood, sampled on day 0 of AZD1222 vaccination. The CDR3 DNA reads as TGTGCCAGCAGCCGGCTGTGGGAGGGGGCCTACGAGCAGTACGTC. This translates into CASSRLWEGAYEQYV.